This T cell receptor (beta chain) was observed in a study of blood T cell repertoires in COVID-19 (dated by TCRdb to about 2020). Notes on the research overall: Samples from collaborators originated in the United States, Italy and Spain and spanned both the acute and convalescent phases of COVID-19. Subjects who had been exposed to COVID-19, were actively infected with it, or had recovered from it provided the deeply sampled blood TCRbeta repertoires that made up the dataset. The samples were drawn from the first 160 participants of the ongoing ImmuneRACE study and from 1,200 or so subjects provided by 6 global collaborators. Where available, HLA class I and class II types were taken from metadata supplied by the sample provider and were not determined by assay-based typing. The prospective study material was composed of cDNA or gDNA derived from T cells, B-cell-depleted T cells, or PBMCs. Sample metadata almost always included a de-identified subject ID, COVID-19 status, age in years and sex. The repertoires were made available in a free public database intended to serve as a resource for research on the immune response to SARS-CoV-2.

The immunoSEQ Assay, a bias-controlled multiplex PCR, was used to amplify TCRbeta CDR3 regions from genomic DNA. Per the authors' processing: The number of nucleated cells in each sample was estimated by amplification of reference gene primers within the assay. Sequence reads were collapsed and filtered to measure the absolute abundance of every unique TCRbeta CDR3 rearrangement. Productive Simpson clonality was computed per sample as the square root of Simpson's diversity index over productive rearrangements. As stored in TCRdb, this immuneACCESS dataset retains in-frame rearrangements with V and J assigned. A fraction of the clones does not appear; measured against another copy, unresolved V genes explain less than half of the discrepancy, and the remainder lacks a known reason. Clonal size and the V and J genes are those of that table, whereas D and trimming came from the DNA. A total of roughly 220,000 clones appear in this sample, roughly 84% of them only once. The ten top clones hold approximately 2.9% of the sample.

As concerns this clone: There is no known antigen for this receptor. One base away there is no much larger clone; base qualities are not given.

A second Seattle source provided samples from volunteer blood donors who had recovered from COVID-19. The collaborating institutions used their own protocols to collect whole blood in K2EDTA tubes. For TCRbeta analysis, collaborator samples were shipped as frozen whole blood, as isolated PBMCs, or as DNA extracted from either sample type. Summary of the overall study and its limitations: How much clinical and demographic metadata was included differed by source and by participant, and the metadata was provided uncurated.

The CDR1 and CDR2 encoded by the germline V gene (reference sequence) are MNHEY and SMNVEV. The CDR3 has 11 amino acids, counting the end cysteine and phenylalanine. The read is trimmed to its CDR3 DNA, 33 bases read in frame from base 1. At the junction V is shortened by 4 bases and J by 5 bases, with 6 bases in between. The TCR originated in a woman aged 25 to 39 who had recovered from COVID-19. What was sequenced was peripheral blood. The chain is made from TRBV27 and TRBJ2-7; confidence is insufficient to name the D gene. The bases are TGTGCCAGCAGTTCTTTTAACGAGCAGTACTTC. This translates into CASSSFNEQYF.